The 21 T cell receptor beta chains reported below all come from one sample, sequenced in a study of CD8 T cells in ankylosing spondylitis. Points from the study as a whole: Characteristic, it appeared, of ankylosing spondylitis blood was a TCR beta motif of 7 or 8 highly homologous variants.

MiXCR was run by TCRdb on the 5' RACE reads, yielding one entry per CDR3 protein. The repertoire holds more than 500,000 distinct CDR3 sequences, with approximately 5% as singletons. Antigens of these TCRs are unknown. The sequencing sample was made of blood, either unsorted or a sorted T cell fraction (not recorded which). These receptors all come from a male donor with ankylosing spondylitis.

This clonotype has ten or more counts. The chain is built from TRBV27 and TRBJ1-2, with unresolved D. CDR3 length equals 13 residues. Germline lookup yields CDR1 MNHEY and CDR2 SMNVEV (reference sequence). Trimming removed 7 bases from V and 3 bases from J, with 12 bases in between. In DNA, the CDR3 is TGTGCCAGCATGGCCAGGCCAGACTATGGCTACACCTTC. Translating it yields CASMARPDYGYTF.

V usage is TRBV20-1 and J usage is TRBJ1-5, with 10 bases lining up with TRBD1. After removal of 5 bases from V and 0 bases from J, the junction contained 4 bases not matched to a gene. The CDR3 has 15 residues. Germline values: CDR1 DFQATT, CDR2 SNEGSKA (reference sequence). The CDR3 coding sequence is TGCAGTGCTCGACAGGGGGCGAATAGCAATCAGCCCCAGCATTTT. This sequence encodes CSARQGANSNQPQHF.

This clonotype was seen a handful of times. The V call is TRBV6-1, the J call TRBJ1-1; no firm D call. CDR3 length: 13 amino acids. Germline V CDR1 and CDR2: MNHNS, SASEGT. Trimming took off 11 bases at V and 0 bases at J, with 13 bases between the two ends. In DNA, the CDR3 is TGTGCCGCAGGAGCGCAGATGAACACTGAAGCTTTCTTT. This gives the protein CAAGAQMNTEAFF.

The sample holds many counts of this clonotype. This chain connects TRBV10-3 to TRBJ2-7; TRBD2 matches 13 bases. V trimming: 7 bases; J trimming: 3 bases; junction bases outside the gene matches: 6. Looked up from germline, CDR1 is ENHRY and CDR2 is SYGVKD. The CDR3 covers 15 residues. The CDR3 region is CAITRTSGGHYEQYF. The CDR3 coding sequence is TGTGCCATCACCAGGACTAGCGGGGGTCACTACGAGCAGTACTTC.

The chain carries TRBV7-2 and TRBJ2-5; D is perhaps TRBD2 (5 bases). V was shortened by 3 bases and J by 9 bases, with 14 bases between the two germline ends. Germline V gene sequence: CDR1 SGHTA, CDR2 FQGNSA. This CDR3 has 13 residues. In nucleotides, the CDR3 is TGTGCCAGCAGCTTTTTGGGGTCGGGGTCCCAGTACTTC. Its translation: CASSFLGSGSQYF.

This clonotype has just a few counts. J is TRBJ1-1 and V is TRBV7-2, with a weak D call TRBD1 (6 bases). Per germline, CDR1 SGHTA and CDR2 FQGNSA. V lost 6 bases and J lost 7, with 15 bases in between. The CDR3 runs to 13 residues. CDR3 region: CASSGSRGLEAFF. The CDR3 coding sequence is TGTGCCAGCAGTGGGAGCCGGGGGCTTGAAGCTTTCTTT.

This clonotype has at least ten counts. V gene TRBV28 combines with J gene TRBJ2-7, with D possibly being TRBD1 (6 bases). The V gene's germline CDR1 is MDHEN and CDR2 SYDVKM. V was pared by 9 bases and J by 5 bases, with 17 bases between. The CDR3 covers 13 residues. CDR3 loop: CASVRQGTHEQYF. The CDR3 region has the DNA TGTGCCAGTGTGCGGCAGGGGACCCACGAGCAGTACTTC.

This clonotype came up many times. V gene TRBV20-1 combines with J gene TRBJ1-6, with a possible D match to TRBD1 (6 bases). This CDR3 is built from 15 residues. Germline V lookup: CDR1 DFQATT, CDR2 SNEGSKA (reference sequence). Trimming removed 3 bases at V and 8 bases at J, with 17 bases between. The CDR3 sequence: CSASRPGALHSPLHF. DNA of the CDR3: TGCAGTGCTAGCCGTCCAGGGGCCCTACATTCACCCCTCCACTTT.

Many counts were recorded for this clonotype. The chain has TRBV30 and TRBJ1-1, with a possible D match to TRBD1 (6 bases). V shed 3 bases and J shed 5 bases, with 13 bases lying between them. Germline lookup yields CDR1 GTSNPN and CDR2 SVGIG (reference sequence). There are 13 residues in the CDR3. CDR3 nucleotide sequence: TGTGCCTGGAGCTACACAGGGCAAACTGAAGCTTTCTTT. Its protein product is CAWSYTGQTEAFF.

This clonotype was counted many times. The rearrangement uses TRBV5-1 and TRBJ1-4; D is perhaps TRBD1 (6 bases). The V end was cut by 0 bases, the J end by 0 bases, with 12 bases between. The germline gives CDR1 SGHRS, CDR2 YFSETQ. CDR3 length equals 17 residues. The CDR3 is CASSLGAYRATNEKLFF. In DNA, the CDR3 is TGCGCCAGCAGCTTGGGCGCTTACAGGGCAACTAATGAAAAACTGTTTTTT.

Many counts were recorded for this clonotype. The genes are TRBV5-1 and TRBJ2-1; 10 bases are shared with TRBD2. V was pared by 0 bases and J by 4 bases, with 4 bases of the junction left unmatched. Germline-derived CDR1 and CDR2 are SGHRS and YFSETQ. The CDR3 extends over 16 amino acids. Here the CDR3 DNA reads TGCGCCAGCAGCTTGGGCTCTAGCGGGGGTTACAATGAGCAGTTCTTC. Amino acid sequence: CASSLGSSGGYNEQFF.

This clonotype has just a few counts. One end of the junction does not line up with germline, which may come from a read error. The J gene is TRBJ2-7, the V gene TRBV4-2; 13 nucleotides line up with TRBD2. This CDR3 contains 15 residues. Looked up from germline, CDR1 is LGHNA and CDR2 is YNFKEQ. The CDR3 region has the DNA TGTGCCATCAGCCCTGGACTAGCGGGAGACTACGAGCAGTACTTC. Protein: CAISPGLAGDYEQYF.

The sample holds many counts of this clonotype. The chain employs TRBV5-1 and TRBJ1-6; unclear D gene. The CDR3 is made up of 15 amino acids. V was clipped by 0 bases and J by 10 bases, with 14 bases between them. Germline V CDR1 and CDR2: SGHRS, YFSETQ. CDR3 sequence (DNA): TGCGCCAGCAGCTTGGAGGACGGGGTCGGCTCACCCCTCCACTTT. It yields the protein CASSLEDGVGSPLHF.

The rearrangement joins TRBV7-6 to TRBJ1-4; possibly TRBD1 for D (6 bases). Trimming pared 3 bases from V and 11 bases from J, leaving 7 bases between. The CDR3 loop spans 11 amino acids. The germline V gene has CDR1 SGHVS and CDR2 FNYEAQ. As DNA, the CDR3 is TGTGCCAGCAGCTTCACAGGGAAACTGTTTTTT. Its translation is CASSFTGKLFF.

This clonotype was found many times. The CDR3: CASSVGRGSYNSPLHF. The CDR3 DNA follows: TGTGCCAGCAGCGTAGGTCGAGGATCCTATAATTCACCCCTCCACTTT. The J gene is TRBJ1-6, the V gene TRBV9, with D hard to call. Germline V gives CDR1 SGDLS, CDR2 YYNGEE. This CDR3 contains 16 residues. V was shortened by 0 bases and J by 1 base, with 8 bases between the two germline ends.

CDR3 DNA sequence: TGCAGCGTTGATCCAGCGGGGGGCCCCCGGGGTCGGTTCTTC. Translating it yields CSVDPAGGPRGRFF. This sequence joins TRBV29-1 and TRBJ2-1; 9 bases align to TRBD2. The CDR3 runs 14 residues. Germline V lookup: CDR1 SQVTM, CDR2 ANQGSEA. V gave up 3 bases and J gave up 15 bases; unmatched junction bases: 15.

There are many counts of this clonotype. The chain employs TRBV7-2 and TRBJ1-2; D is unresolved. V lost 1 base and J 3 bases, leaving 12 bases between the germline ends. Germline V gene data show CDR1 as SGHTA and CDR2 as FQGNSA. This CDR3 region has 15 residues. The CDR3 here is CASSLDFASDYGYTF. The CDR3 nucleotides read TGTGCCAGCAGCTTAGACTTTGCCAGCGACTATGGCTACACCTTC. The full variable domain, its missing parts supplied by reference TRBV7-2 and TRBJ1-2, is GAGVSQSPSNKVTEKGKDVELRCDPISGHTALYWYRQSLGQGLEFLIYFQGNSAPDKSGLPSDRFSAERTGGSVSTLTIQRTQQEDSAVYLCASSLDFASDYGYTFGSGTRLTVV.

This clonotype was detected ten times or more. The V and J genes are TRBV9 and TRBJ2-4; weak D call: TRBD2 (7 bases). The CDR3 contains 14 residues. Trimming stripped 5 bases from V and 5 bases from J, with 14 bases between. Germline values: CDR1 SGDLS, CDR2 YYNGEE. The CDR3 here is CASSPAGAENIQYF. CDR3 nucleotide sequence: TGTGCCAGCAGTCCCGCGGGGGCCGAAAACATTCAGTACTTC.

This clonotype came up many times. The chain carries TRBV11-2 and TRBJ1-2, with no clear D. The CDR3 runs to 14 residues. Trimming left V 1 base short and J 6 bases short, with 12 bases between. Germline-derived CDR1 and CDR2 are SGHAT and FQNNGV. CDR3 nucleotides: TGTGCCAGCAGCTTAGCCTCCGGGTTGAATGGCTACACCTTC. This codes for CASSLASGLNGYTF. Based on the CDR3 plus reference TRBV11-2 and TRBJ1-2, the full variable domain is EAGVAQSPRYKIIEKRQSVAFWCNPISGHATLYWYQQILGQGPKLLIQFQNNGVVDDSQLPKDRFSAERLKGVDSTLKIQPAKLEDSAVYLCASSLASGLNGYTFGSGTRLTVV.

This clonotype was counted at least ten times. The rearrangement joins TRBV7-9 to TRBJ1-6; D is unclear. This CDR3 has 14 amino acids. The germline CDR1 and CDR2 sequences are SEHNR and FQNEAQ (reference sequence). The V and J ends lost 2 bases and 13 bases respectively, with 15 bases between them. The CDR3 spells CASSLNLRADPLHF. CDR3 bases: TGTGCCAGCAGCTTAAACCTTCGCGCTGATCCCCTCCACTTT.

In its sample, this clonotype was seen many times. J is TRBJ2-1 and V is TRBV10-3, with a weak D call TRBD1 (6 bases). Germline V gene lookup returns CDR1 ENHRY and CDR2 SYGVKD. The CDR3 spans 12 residues. With 10 bases removed from V and 7 bases from J, the gap between germline ends came to 14 bases. The CDR3 reads CATMGAINEQFF. DNA of the CDR3: TGTGCCACCATGGGGGCAATTAATGAGCAGTTCTTC.